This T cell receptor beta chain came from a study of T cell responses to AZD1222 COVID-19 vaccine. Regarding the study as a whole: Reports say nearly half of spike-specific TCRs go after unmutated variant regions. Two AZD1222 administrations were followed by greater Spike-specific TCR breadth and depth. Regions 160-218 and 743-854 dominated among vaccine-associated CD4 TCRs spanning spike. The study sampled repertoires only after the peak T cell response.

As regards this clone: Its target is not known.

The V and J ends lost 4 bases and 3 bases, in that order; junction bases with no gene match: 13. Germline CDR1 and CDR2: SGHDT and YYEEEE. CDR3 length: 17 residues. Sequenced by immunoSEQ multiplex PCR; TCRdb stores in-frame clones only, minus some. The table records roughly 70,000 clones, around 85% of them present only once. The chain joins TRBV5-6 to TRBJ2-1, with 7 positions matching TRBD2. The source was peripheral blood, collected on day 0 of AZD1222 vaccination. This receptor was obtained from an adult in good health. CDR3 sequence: CASSPGRGLADYNEQFF. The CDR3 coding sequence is TGTGCCAGCAGCCCGGGACGCGGCCTAGCGGACTACAATGAGCAGTTCTTC.